This is a list of T cell receptor beta chains from one sample in a study of cytomegalovirus exposure and HLA in healthy donors. Only in-frame clones appear in the TCRdb table, and some are missing; sequencing was by immunoSEQ multiplex PCR. The sample consists of 140,000 or so clones, around 65% of them appearing once. The sequencing input was PBMCs. These receptors all come from a male donor in good health and CMV-seronegative. Each CDR3 is given with its conserved first and last residue. Fields, in order: V gene, J gene, D gene, clone size, CDR3 protein, CDR3 DNA. A D gene is named only where the DNA matches it firmly. Only some rows state a clone size, as once, few, many or a class for expanded clones.

v_call: TRBV5-4; j_call: TRBJ2-1; d_call: -; clone_size: -; cdr3_aa: CASSSPPREGFF; cdr3_nt: TGTGCCAGCAGCTCACCTCCCCGCGAGGGGTTCTTC
v_call: TRBV14; j_call: TRBJ1-4; d_call: -; clone_size: once; cdr3_aa: CASSQDREGTREKLFF; cdr3_nt: TGTGCCAGCAGCCAAGATCGGGAGGGGACGAGGGAAAAACTGTTTTTT
v_call: TRBV5-6; j_call: TRBJ1-6; d_call: -; clone_size: few; cdr3_aa: CASSRDFISYNSPLHF; cdr3_nt: TGTGCCAGCAGCCGGGACTTTATCTCCTATAATTCACCCCTCCACTTT
v_call: TRBV11-2; j_call: TRBJ2-7; d_call: TRBD2; clone_size: -; cdr3_aa: CASRDGTSGGYEQYF; cdr3_nt: TGTGCCAGCAGGGACGGGACTAGCGGGGGGTACGAGCAGTACTTC
v_call: TRBV5-1; j_call: TRBJ2-7; d_call: TRBD2; clone_size: -; cdr3_aa: CASSLLAGGRYEQYF; cdr3_nt: TGCGCCAGCAGCTTACTAGCGGGGGGGCGATACGAGCAGTACTTC
v_call: TRBV5-1; j_call: TRBJ2-1; d_call: TRBD2; clone_size: once; cdr3_aa: CASSLGPGGYNEQFF; cdr3_nt: TGCGCCAGCAGCTTGGGGCCGGGGGGATACAATGAGCAGTTCTTC
v_call: TRBV11-1; j_call: TRBJ1-1; d_call: -; clone_size: -; cdr3_aa: CASSLGSGITEAFF; cdr3_nt: TGTGCCAGCAGCTTAGGATCGGGGATAACTGAAGCTTTCTTT
v_call: TRBV7-3; j_call: TRBJ2-7; d_call: -; clone_size: -; cdr3_aa: CASSSGVGLGYEQYF; cdr3_nt: TGTGCCAGCAGCTCCGGAGTCGGACTGGGGTACGAGCAGTACTTC
v_call: TRBV10-3; j_call: TRBJ2-6; d_call: TRBD1; clone_size: few; cdr3_aa: CAIRGQGAGANVLTF; cdr3_nt: TGTGCCATCAGAGGACAGGGGGCTGGGGCCAACGTCCTGACTTTC
v_call: TRBV18; j_call: TRBJ2-7; d_call: -; clone_size: once; cdr3_aa: CASSRRAGSSYEQYF; cdr3_nt: TGTGCCAGCTCACGGAGGGCAGGAAGCTCCTACGAGCAGTACTTC
v_call: TRBV27; j_call: TRBJ2-7; d_call: -; clone_size: -; cdr3_aa: CASSPSSYEQYF; cdr3_nt: TGTGCCAGCAGCCCTTCCTCGTACGAGCAGTACTTC
v_call: TRBV7-9; j_call: TRBJ1-6; d_call: -; clone_size: -; cdr3_aa: CSSSLYGGRSPLHF; cdr3_nt: TGTTCCAGCAGCTTATACGGGGGTCGTTCACCCCTCCACTTT
v_call: TRBV5-1; j_call: TRBJ2-5; d_call: -; clone_size: -; cdr3_aa: CASSLTRDTETQYF; cdr3_nt: TGCGCCAGCAGCTTGACCAGGGATACGGAGACCCAGTACTTC
v_call: TRBV5-1; j_call: TRBJ2-5; d_call: -; clone_size: -; cdr3_aa: CASSLFGALGETQYF; cdr3_nt: TGCGCCAGCAGCTTGTTTGGGGCGCTTGGGGAGACCCAGTACTTC
v_call: TRBV7-8; j_call: TRBJ1-2; d_call: TRBD1; clone_size: -; cdr3_aa: CASSYSGTGLDGYTF; cdr3_nt: TGTGCCAGCAGCTATTCCGGGACAGGGCTCGATGGCTACACCTTC
v_call: TRBV5-1; j_call: TRBJ2-2; d_call: TRBD2; clone_size: -; cdr3_aa: CASRPTSGGANTGELFF; cdr3_nt: TGCGCCAGCAGGCCAACTAGCGGGGGGGCGAACACCGGGGAGCTGTTTTTT
v_call: TRBV5-4; j_call: TRBJ2-7; d_call: TRBD2; clone_size: once; cdr3_aa: CASSPGTSGGVLSYEQYF; cdr3_nt: TGTGCCAGCAGCCCGGGGACTAGCGGGGGGGTCCTCTCCTACGAGCAGTACTTC
v_call: TRBV4-3; j_call: TRBJ1-2; d_call: TRBD1; clone_size: -; cdr3_aa: CASSLLPGQGNYGYTF; cdr3_nt: TGCGCCAGCAGCCTTCTTCCGGGACAGGGGAACTATGGCTACACCTTC
v_call: TRBV6-6; j_call: TRBJ1-6; d_call: -; clone_size: -; cdr3_aa: CASSYFQGGNSPLHF; cdr3_nt: TGTGCCAGCAGTTACTTCCAGGGTGGAAATTCACCCCTCCACTTT
v_call: TRBV2; j_call: TRBJ2-2; d_call: -; clone_size: few; cdr3_aa: CASSESGYGELFF; cdr3_nt: TGTGCCAGCAGTGAATCGGGATACGGGGAGCTGTTTTTT
v_call: TRBV7-2; j_call: TRBJ1-4; d_call: -; clone_size: once; cdr3_aa: CASSLGGRGGSKLFF; cdr3_nt: TGTGCCAGCAGCTTAGGGGGACGGGGGGGGTCGAAACTGTTTTTT
v_call: TRBV7-3; j_call: TRBJ2-1; d_call: -; clone_size: -; cdr3_aa: CASSQGGNNEQFF; cdr3_nt: TGTGCCAGCAGCCAAGGGGGAAACAATGAGCAGTTCTTC
v_call: TRBV5-4; j_call: TRBJ2-2; d_call: -; clone_size: -; cdr3_aa: CASSFLPRRKTGELFF; cdr3_nt: TGTGCCAGCAGCTTCTTGCCACGGAGGAAGACCGGGGAGCTGTTTTTT
v_call: TRBV18; j_call: TRBJ1-2; d_call: TRBD1; clone_size: -; cdr3_aa: CASSGRQGQANYGYTF; cdr3_nt: TGTGCCAGCTCAGGCCGACAGGGGCAAGCTAACTATGGCTACACCTTC
v_call: TRBV4-1; j_call: TRBJ2-7; d_call: TRBD1; clone_size: once; cdr3_aa: CASSQGQAFGYEQYF; cdr3_nt: TGCGCCAGCAGCCAGGGACAGGCCTTCGGGTACGAGCAGTACTTC
v_call: TRBV2; j_call: TRBJ1-3; d_call: -; clone_size: -; cdr3_aa: CASSEYYRRLSSGNTIYF; cdr3_nt: TGTGCCAGCAGTGAGTACTACAGGAGACTCAGCTCTGGAAACACCATATATTTT
v_call: TRBV27; j_call: TRBJ1-1; d_call: -; clone_size: -; cdr3_aa: CASSLSTSPRGEAFF; cdr3_nt: TGTGCCAGCAGTTTATCGACCAGCCCTCGAGGGGAAGCTTTCTTT
v_call: TRBV19; j_call: TRBJ1-1; d_call: TRBD1; clone_size: -; cdr3_aa: CASSSDQGAEAFF; cdr3_nt: TGTGCCAGTAGTAGTGACCAGGGGGCTGAAGCTTTCTTT
v_call: TRBV10-1; j_call: TRBJ2-3; d_call: TRBD1; clone_size: -; cdr3_aa: CASSSGQGGDTQYF; cdr3_nt: TGCGCCAGCAGTTCGGGACAGGGGGGGGATACGCAGTATTTT
v_call: TRBV14; j_call: TRBJ2-5; d_call: TRBD2; clone_size: -; cdr3_aa: CASSRTGGPLETQYF; cdr3_nt: TGTGCCAGCAGCCGTACGGGGGGGCCACTAGAGACCCAGTACTTC